This note documents a single T cell receptor beta chain sequence. The sample is drawn from a study of CD8+CD57+ T cells in acquired aplastic anemia. Profiles of TCR beta VDJ and CDR3 were generated from a genomic DNA template. TCRdb processed the reads anew with MiXCR; each CDR3 protein has one entry. The data hold some 92,000 distinct CDR3 sequences, with 55% to 80% observed a single time. V lost 1 base and J 4 bases, leaving 11 bases between the germline ends. The CDR3 sequence is 14 residues long. The germline gives CDR1 SGHNT, CDR2 YYREEE (reference sequence). Patients picked for sequencing had shown CD8+CD57+ cell expansion detected by flow cytometry.

Sample: sorted CD4+, CD8+, or CD8+CD57+ T cells (not recorded which) from PBMCs. This TCR derives from a human donor with aplastic anemia. V usage is TRBV5-4 and J usage is TRBJ1-1; D perhaps matches TRBD1 (6 bases). DNA of the CDR3: TGTGCCAGCAGCTTGCTCACAGGGAGCACTGAAGCTTTCTTT. This codes for CASSLLTGSTEAFF.